Sequencing of this T cell receptor (beta chain) was carried out in a study of blood T cell repertoires in COVID-19 (dated by TCRdb to 2020 to 2021). Some background on the complete study: The collaborator samples originated in the United States, Italy and Spain and spanned the acute and convalescent phases of COVID-19. The material from the prospective study consisted of cDNA or gDNA derived from T cells, B-cell-depleted T cells, or PBMCs. Deeply sampled blood TCRbeta repertoires from subjects exposed to, actively infected with, or recovered from COVID-19 were included in the dataset. The repertoires were released in a freely available public database intended as a resource for research on the immune response to SARS-CoV-2. The samples were drawn from two sources: the first 160 participants of the ongoing ImmuneRACE study, and 950 to 1,500 subjects contributed by 6 global collaborators. The sample metadata nearly always contained a de-identified subject ID, COVID-19 status, age in years and sex. HLA class I and class II types, where available, came from metadata supplied by the sample provider rather than from assay-based typing.

CDR1 and CDR2 were assigned from the germline V gene (reference sequence) as SEHNR and FQNEAQ. A distance of 12 bases separates the germline ends of V and J, which lose 6 bases and 9 bases respectively. Spanning cysteine to phenylalanine, the CDR3 consists of 13 amino acids. The entry retains the CDR3 DNA only, 39 bases that are in frame from base 1. The paper's findings and limits, for the study overall: How much clinical and demographic metadata was included differed by source and by participant, and the metadata was provided uncurated.

The immunoSEQ Assay, a bias-controlled multiplex PCR, was used to amplify TCRbeta CDR3 regions from genomic DNA. Regarding the original processing steps: Within the assay, amplification of reference gene primers was used to estimate how many nucleated cells each sample contained. Sequence reads were collapsed and filtered to measure the absolute abundance of every unique TCRbeta CDR3 rearrangement. For each sample, productive Simpson clonality was calculated by taking the square root of Simpson's diversity index across productive rearrangements. As stored in TCRdb, this immuneACCESS dataset retains in-frame rearrangements with V and J assigned. A fraction of the clones does not appear; measured against another copy, unresolved V genes explain less than half of the discrepancy, and the remainder lacks a known reason. V and J calls and clone size are as listed in that table; D and trimming were resolved from the DNA. The table for this sample lists around 250,000 clones; roughly 89% of them were counted only once. Approximately 5% of the sample rests with the top ten.

Another Seattle source contributed samples from volunteer blood donors who had recovered from COVID-19. Each collaborating institution followed its own protocols to collect whole blood in K2EDTA tubes. For TCRbeta analysis, collaborators shipped samples as frozen whole blood, isolated PBMCs, or DNA extracted from either of those sample types. With respect to this clone: What this receptor recognizes is not known. No base qualities exist here, and no much larger clone lies one base off it.

The rearrangement joined TRBV7-9 to TRBJ1-6; the D gene cannot be resolved reliably. This clonotype was obtained from a middle-aged woman who had recovered from COVID-19. Input material: peripheral blood. The CDR3 is CASRFAEGSPLHF. The sequence in DNA is TGTGCCAGCAGATTTGCTGAGGGTTCACCCCTCCACTTT.